This T cell receptor (beta chain) was profiled in a study of early T cells in non-severe SARS-CoV-2 infection. Individual cDNA molecules received unique molecular identifiers during library preparation. MiXCR, applied by TCRdb to the 5' RACE reads, yields one record per CDR3 protein. The data show about 77,000 distinct CDR3 sequences, approximately 16% seen once. Between the trimmed V and J ends, which lost 4 bases and 3 bases, there was a span of 10 bases. The CDR3 covers 13 residues. Germline V lookup: CDR1 MGHDK, CDR2 SYGVNS. About this clonotype: Its antigen remains unidentified.

Study-wide results and caveats: Private and CD4 specificities were missed by VDJdb matching, which favored anti-spike CD8 responses.

This rearrangement joins TRBV25-1 to TRBJ2-7; D remains unclear. This clonotype was obtained from an adult who was a healthcare worker with PCR-confirmed SARS-CoV-2 infection or an uninfected control (not recorded which). The source material was whole blood. CDR3 sequence reads: CASSVLGGYEQYF. The CDR3 DNA sequence: TGTGCCAGCAGTGTCCTGGGTGGCTACGAGCAGTACTTC.